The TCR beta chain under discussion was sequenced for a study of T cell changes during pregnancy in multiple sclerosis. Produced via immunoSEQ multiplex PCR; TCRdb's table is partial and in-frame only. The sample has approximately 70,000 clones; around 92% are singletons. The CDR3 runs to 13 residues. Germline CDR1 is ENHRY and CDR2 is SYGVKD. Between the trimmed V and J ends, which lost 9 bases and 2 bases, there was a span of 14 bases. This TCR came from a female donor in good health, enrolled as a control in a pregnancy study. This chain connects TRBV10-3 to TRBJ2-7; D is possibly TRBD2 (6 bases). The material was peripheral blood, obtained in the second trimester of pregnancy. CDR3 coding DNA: TGTGCCATATCTCGGACTACCACCTACGAGCAGTACTTC. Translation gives CAISRTTTYEQYF.